This T cell receptor (beta chain) appears in the sequencing data of a study of shared clonotypes between healthy human individuals. Findings and limits, study-wide: Donor clonotype sharing was expected to depend on sequencing depth.

A CD45RA+ naive subset and a CD45RA-negative memory subset were split from CD4+ cells. Samples underwent the assay at deep level. TCRdb's table, derived via immunoSEQ multiplex PCR, lists solely in-frame clones and lacks some. The sample includes under 600,000 clones, roughly 95% of them seen just once. Per the germline V gene, CDR1 is MNHNS and CDR2 is SASEGT. This CDR3 has 14 residues. The ends lost 7 bases at V and 4 bases at J; junction bases unmatched: 7. As for this clone: Its antigen is as yet unknown.

The rearrangement uses TRBV6-1 and TRBJ2-7, with TRBD1 matching 10 bases. The TCR originated in a woman between 25 and 40 years old in good health. The sequenced material came from naive CD4+ T cells sorted from blood. Regarding subset: CD45RA+ positively selected. The CDR3 DNA sequence: TGTGCCAGCATCCGGGACAGGGGTATGTACGAGCAGTACTTC. Protein product: CASIRDRGMYEQYF.